The 30 T cell receptor beta chains reported below all come from one sample, sequenced in a study of T cells in Graves' hyperthyroidism and ophthalmopathy. There were TCR beta CDR3 regions amplified from RNA transcripts. First-round RT-PCR of the TCR CDR3 relied on the HTBI primer set. TCRdb reprocessed the multiplex PCR reads with MiXCR, giving one entry per CDR3 protein. The table records 620,000 or so distinct CDR3 sequences, about 14% of them present only once. Material for sequencing was blood. These receptors were taken from a woman aged 50 to 60 with Graves' ophthalmopathy.

This clonotype appeared a few times. The chain uses TRBV27 and TRBJ2-1, with 7 positions matching TRBD2. This CDR3 region has 16 residues. V gave up 3 bases and J gave up 1 base; unmatched junction bases: 6. Germline CDR1 is MNHEY and CDR2 is SMNVEV (reference sequence). Written as DNA, the CDR3 is TGTGCCAGCAGTTTGGGGTGGGAGGGTTCCTACAATGAGCAGTTCTTC. It yields the protein CASSLGWEGSYNEQFF.

This clonotype was counted at least ten times. For the CDR3, the DNA is TGTGCCTCACGGGAGTTCCCTCGGGAGACCCAGTACTTC. As protein: CASREFPRETQYF. This chain uses TRBV28 with TRBJ2-5, with D possibly TRBD2 on 6 matching bases. CDR1 is MDHEN and CDR2 is SYDVKM in the germline V gene. This CDR3 has 13 residues. With 11 bases removed from V and 5 bases from J, the gap between germline ends came to 18 bases.

The chain links TRBV20-1 to TRBJ2-1, with 7 bases aligning to TRBD2. The germline gives CDR1 DFQATT, CDR2 SNEGSKA (reference sequence). The CDR3 has 15 residues. V was pared by 3 bases and J by 5 bases, with 10 bases of the junction left unmatched. The DNA of the CDR3 is TGCAGTGCTAGGGAGGCGGGAGCCCCCCACAATGAGCAGTTCTTC. This gives the protein CSAREAGAPHNEQFF.

In its sample, this clonotype was seen many times. The V gene is TRBV7-9, the J gene TRBJ1-6; D may be TRBD1 (5 bases). The germline V gene encodes CDR1 SEHNR and CDR2 FQNEAQ (reference sequence). This CDR3 region has 16 residues. Trimming removed 5 bases from V and 5 bases from J, with 16 bases in between. The CDR3 DNA follows: TGTGCCAGCAGCGACCACCGGGACGGCAATAATTCACCCCTCCACTTT. Translating it yields CASSDHRDGNNSPLHF.

This clonotype was seen repeatedly, ten times or more. This chain connects TRBV27 to TRBJ2-1; perhaps TRBD2 as D (6 bases). Trimming pared 0 bases from V and 9 bases from J, leaving 15 bases between. CDR1 and CDR2 from the germline V gene are MNHEY and SMNVEV (reference sequence). The CDR3 runs to 15 residues. The CDR3 is CASSLSPRGTSEQFF. The DNA of the CDR3 is TGTGCCAGCAGTTTATCCCCCCGGGGGACCAGTGAGCAGTTCTTC.

In this sample, this clonotype turned up many times. The rearrangement joins TRBV28 to TRBJ2-7; D is ambiguous. The V gene's germline CDR1 is MDHEN and CDR2 SYDVKM. The CDR3 has 12 amino acids. With 5 bases removed from V and 11 bases from J, the gap between germline ends came to 16 bases. CDR3 amino acids: CASSIQENAKYF. CDR3 nucleotides: TGTGCCAGCAGTATCCAGGAAAATGCAAAGTACTTC.

This clonotype was observed at least ten times. The chain couples TRBV27 to TRBJ2-7; the match to TRBD2 covers 7 bases. The CDR3 length is 14 residues. J gave up 7 bases and V 3 bases, and 9 bases lay outside the gene matches. CDR1 and CDR2 from the germline V gene are MNHEY and SMNVEV (reference sequence). The DNA of the CDR3 is TGTGCCAGCAGTTTGGGTGGGAGGGCCAGAGAGCAGTACTTC. It yields the protein CASSLGGRAREQYF.

This clonotype appeared a few times. The chain uses TRBV5-4 and TRBJ1-1; D uncertain. Germline V gene sequence: CDR1 SGHNT, CDR2 YYREEE (reference sequence). The V end was cut by 5 bases, the J end by 5 bases, with 19 bases between. The CDR3 is 15 amino acids. For the CDR3, the DNA is TGTGCCAGCAGTTCTGAACAAAACCGGAGAACTGAAGCTTTCTTT. It specifies CASSSEQNRRTEAFF.

At least ten counts were recorded for this clonotype. The rearrangement uses TRBV28 and TRBJ1-1; a weak D match, TRBD1 (6 bases). The CDR3 runs to 17 residues. V was cut by 3 bases and J by 1 base, with 18 bases left in between. The germline CDR1 and CDR2 sequences are MDHEN and SYDVKM. The CDR3 coding sequence is TGTGCCAGCAGTTTCGGGCAGGGGCGCTTGGGGAACACTGAAGCTTTCTTT. Protein sequence: CASSFGQGRLGNTEAFF.

This clonotype was counted a few times. The chain joins TRBV24-1 to TRBJ2-7; unclear D gene. Between the trimmed V and J ends, which lost 2 bases and 4 bases, there was a span of 11 bases. The CDR3 loop spans 14 amino acids. CDR1 and CDR2 from the germline V gene are KGHDR and SFDVKD. CDR3 region: CATSDSRDKYEQYF. The CDR3 region has the DNA TGTGCCACCAGTGATTCCCGAGACAAATACGAGCAGTACTTC.

This clonotype was observed a handful of times. This chain joins TRBV28 and TRBJ1-2, with D possibly TRBD1 on 5 matching bases. CDR1 is MDHEN and CDR2 is SYDVKM in the germline V gene. Trimming pared 2 bases from V and 1 base from J, leaving 11 bases between. The CDR3 runs to 15 residues. CDR3 sequence reads: CASSLAAGHNYGYTF. CDR3 in DNA: TGTGCCAGCAGTTTAGCGGCAGGGCATAACTATGGCTACACCTTC.

This clonotype was seen ten or more times. The V call is TRBV11-3, the J call TRBJ2-3; D not certain. Trimming removed 2 bases at V and 4 bases at J, with 4 bases between. The length of the CDR3 is 12 residues. CDR1 and CDR2 (germline): SGHNT, YENEEA. The CDR3 sequence is CASSLKSDTQYF. The CDR3 DNA reads TGTGCCAGCAGCTTAAAGTCAGATACGCAGTATTTT.

This clonotype was seen more than once but under ten times. The chain couples TRBV7-8 to TRBJ2-7, with D hard to call. In germline, CDR1 is SGHVS, CDR2 FQNEAQ. This CDR3 is 13 amino acids long. V lost 1 base to trimming and J lost 5 bases, with 9 bases between them. The DNA for the CDR3 is TGTGCCAGCAGCTTAGATTGGGGTGACGAGCAGTACTTC. Its translation: CASSLDWGDEQYF.

Remarks on this clonotype: A much larger clone is a single base away; this may be a read error. The rearrangement uses TRBV5-1 and TRBJ2-1, with D perhaps matching TRBD2 (7 bases). The CDR3 runs to 14 residues. CDR1 and CDR2 (germline): SGHRS, YFSETQ. V lost 3 bases and J 11 bases, leaving 18 bases between the germline ends. CDR3 residues: CASSYRGARDKQFF. The CDR3, as DNA: TGCGCCAGCAGCTACCGGGGGGCCAGGGATAAGCAGTTCTTC.

This clonotype came up a few times. The rearrangement uses TRBV12-3 or TRBV12-4 and TRBJ1-2, with D unclear. This CDR3 spans 12 amino acids. V dropped 8 bases and J dropped 8 bases, with 15 bases sitting between them. The CDR3 nucleotides are TGTGCCAGCCGAGATTATCGGTACGGCTACACCTTC. Translation: CASRDYRYGYTF.

CDR3 sequence (DNA): TGTGCCAGCAGTCCCAGGGGTCCCCACACAGATACGCAGTATTTT. As protein: CASSPRGPHTDTQYF. The V gene is TRBV28, the J gene TRBJ2-3; the D gene is possibly TRBD1 (6 bases). Per germline, CDR1 MDHEN and CDR2 SYDVKM. V lost 5 bases and J 2 bases, leaving 14 bases between the germline ends. The CDR3 covers 15 residues. Together with reference TRBV28 and TRBJ2-3, the CDR3 gives the full variable domain: DVKVTQSSRYLVKRTGEKVFLECVQDMDHENMFWYRQDPGLGLRLIYFSYDVKMKEKGDIPEGYSVSREKKERFSLILESASTNQTSMYLCASSPRGPHTDTQYFGPGTRLTVL.

This clonotype was recorded at least ten times. The chain employs TRBV12-3 or TRBV12-4 and TRBJ2-7; tentatively, D is TRBD1 or TRBD2 (5 bases each). CDR3 length: 16 residues. V lost 2 bases, J lost 4 bases, and 18 bases lay in between. This CDR3 reads CASSLIVGRGLYEQYF. The CDR3 DNA follows: TGTGCCAGCAGTTTAATTGTGGGACGCGGATTATACGAGCAGTACTTC.

This chain joins TRBV27 and TRBJ2-3; possibly TRBD1 for D (5 bases). The CDR3 totals 16 residues. The germline V and J ends were trimmed by 2 bases and 1 base, with 13 bases remaining between them. Germline loops: CDR1 MNHEY, CDR2 SMNVEV (reference sequence). Here the CDR3 DNA reads TGTGCCAGCAGTTTAAGGGGCGGCCCCGGCACAGATACGCAGTATTTT. This translates into CASSLRGGPGTDTQYF.

This clonotype was seen repeatedly, ten times or more. This chain links TRBV3-1 with TRBJ2-7; 10 nucleotides match TRBD1. The CDR3 spans 15 residues. J lost 6 bases, V lost 4 bases, and 9 bases had no gene match. The germline gives CDR1 LGHDT, CDR2 YNNKEL (reference sequence). The DNA of the CDR3 is TGTGCCAGCAGCCTTCGACGGGACAGGGGACCCGAGCAGTACTTC. Translating it yields CASSLRRDRGPEQYF.

This clonotype turned up a few times. V usage is TRBV18 and J usage is TRBJ2-2; D uncertain. CDR1 is KGHSH and CDR2 is LQKENI in the germline V gene. This CDR3 contains 14 residues. V lost 1 base to trimming and J lost 5 bases, with 8 bases between them. The CDR3 DNA reads TGTGCCAGCTCACCACTAGCTAAAACCGGGGAGCTGTTTTTT. This sequence encodes CASSPLAKTGELFF.

This clonotype showed up many times. The rearrangement links TRBV7-9 to TRBJ2-1; 12 bases match TRBD2. The CDR3 runs 17 residues. Trimming took 5 bases from V and 2 from J; bases not matched to a gene: 7. Looked up from germline, CDR1 is SEHNR and CDR2 is FQNEAQ (reference sequence). This CDR3 reads CASSPRTSGIPYNEQFF. CDR3 coding DNA: TGTGCCAGCAGCCCACGGACTAGCGGGATCCCCTACAATGAGCAGTTCTTC.

J is TRBJ2-7 and V is TRBV14; D is perhaps TRBD2 (5 bases). Looked up from germline, CDR1 is SGHDN and CDR2 is FVKESK. The V gene lost 1 base and the J gene lost 5 bases, with 12 bases spanning the gap. The CDR3 has 14 amino acids. CDR3 sequence: CASSQVTFGDEQYF. The CDR3 DNA is TGTGCCAGCAGCCAAGTAACGTTCGGGGACGAGCAGTACTTC.

This clonotype was counted ten times or more. This rearrangement joins TRBV29-1 to TRBJ2-7, with D perhaps matching TRBD1 or TRBD2 (5 bases each). CDR1 is SQVTM, CDR2 ANQGSEA, per germline. CDR3 length: 15 residues. The V end lost 2 bases, the J end lost 3 bases, and 17 bases lay between the germline ends. CDR3 loop: CSVELGRLGVYEQYF. Here the CDR3 DNA reads TGCAGCGTTGAATTGGGGCGTCTGGGAGTCTACGAGCAGTACTTC.

This clonotype was seen at least ten times. The chain joins TRBV27 to TRBJ1-6; D is possibly TRBD1 (5 bases). With 1 base removed from V and 4 bases from J, the gap between germline ends came to 11 bases. The germline V gene encodes CDR1 MNHEY and CDR2 SMNVEV (reference sequence). The CDR3 consists of 16 residues. This CDR3 reads CASSLFPTAYNSPLHF. In DNA form, the CDR3 reads TGTGCCAGCAGTTTATTCCCGACAGCTTATAATTCACCCCTCCACTTT.

The chain employs TRBV27 and TRBJ2-7, with D possibly matching TRBD2 (6 bases). The CDR3 has 15 residues. Germline V gives CDR1 MNHEY, CDR2 SMNVEV (reference sequence). V was clipped by 5 bases and J by 4 bases, with 18 bases between them. This chain's CDR3 is CASSITGLINYEQYF. Here the CDR3 DNA reads TGTGCCAGCAGTATCACGGGACTCATCAATTACGAGCAGTACTTC.

The V and J genes are TRBV15 and TRBJ2-6; D is undetermined. CDR1 is LNHNV and CDR2 is YYDKDF in the germline V gene (reference sequence). Trimming left V 0 bases short and J 0 bases short, with 3 bases between. The CDR3 is 15 amino acids. CDR3 sequence (DNA): TGTGCCACCAGCAGAGAACTCTCTGGGGCCAACGTCCTGACTTTC. Translating it yields CATSRELSGANVLTF.

At least ten counts were recorded for this clonotype. The chain recombines TRBV7-3 with TRBJ2-3; D is unclear. The CDR3 runs to 15 residues. Germline assignment: CDR1 SGHTA and CDR2 FQGTGA. Trimming left V 2 bases short and J 2 bases short, with 11 bases between. DNA of the CDR3: TGTGCCAGCAGCTTAGGCGATACTAACACAGATACGCAGTATTTT. As protein: CASSLGDTNTDTQYF.

This clonotype was seen a handful of times. CDR3 sequence (DNA): TGTGCCACCAGCAGAGTTGGGGGGGTCTCCTACGAGCAGTACTTC. It encodes CATSRVGGVSYEQYF. The J gene is TRBJ2-7, the V gene TRBV15; TRBD2 matches 7 bases. The ends lost 1 base at V and 0 bases at J; junction bases unmatched: 3. The CDR3 is 15 residues long. In germline, CDR1 is LNHNV, CDR2 YYDKDF (reference sequence).

Many counts were recorded for this clonotype. The gene calls are TRBV15 and TRBJ2-1, with D tentatively TRBD2 (5 bases). V shed 1 base and J shed 5 bases, with 12 bases lying between them. The CDR3 contains 15 residues. The germline gives CDR1 LNHNV, CDR2 YYDKDF (reference sequence). CDR3 in amino acids: CATSRVSVGDNEQFF. As DNA, the CDR3 is TGTGCCACCAGCAGAGTGTCAGTCGGGGACAATGAGCAGTTCTTC.

The chain recombines TRBV19 with TRBJ2-7, with D tentatively TRBD2 (6 bases). Per the germline V gene, CDR1 is LNHDA and CDR2 is SQIVND (reference sequence). The V and J ends lost 2 bases and 3 bases respectively, with 11 bases between them. The CDR3 consists of 14 residues. As DNA, the CDR3 is TGTGCCAGTAGTATAATGGCGGGGAACTACGAGCAGTACTTC. Its translation is CASSIMAGNYEQYF. Full variable domain (outside the CDR3, taken from reference TRBV19 and TRBJ2-7): DGGITQSPKYLFRKEGQNVTLSCEQNLNHDAMYWYRQDPGQGLRLIYYSQIVNDFQKGDIAEGYSVSREKKESFPLTVTSAQKNPTAFYLCASSIMAGNYEQYFGPGTRLTVT.